A selection of T cell receptor beta chains follows, all from one sample in a study of CD8+ T cells in alopecia areata. Produced via immunoSEQ multiplex PCR; TCRdb's table is partial and in-frame only. The sample yields around 50,000 clones, around 96% seen once. Sequenced here: CD8+ T cells sorted from blood, sampled at week 0. These receptors originate from a human donor with alopecia areata. Each CDR3 is given with its conserved first and last residue. The D gene is left open where the match is weak.

V gene	J gene	D gene	CDR3 protein	CDR3 DNA
TRBV27	TRBJ2-7	TRBD1	CASSLRTGDEQYF	TGTGCCAGCAGCTTGAGGACAGGGGACGAGCAGTACTTC
TRBV2	TRBJ2-1	.	CASKEGGADYNEQFF	TGTGCCAGCAAAGAGGGCGGGGCCGACTACAATGAGCAGTTCTTC
TRBV7-2	TRBJ1-5	.	CASSLGAGVNQPQHF	TGTGCCAGCAGCTTAGGGGCAGGGGTTAATCAGCCCCAGCATTTT
TRBV6-5	TRBJ2-7	TRBD1	CASSFRDRAYEQYF	TGTGCCAGCAGTTTCCGAGACAGGGCCTACGAGCAGTACTTC
TRBV7-9	TRBJ1-6	.	CASSLVRDSPDGNSPLHF	TGTGCCAGCAGCTTAGTCCGGGACTCCCCGGATGGGAATTCACCCCTCCACTTT
TRBV14	TRBJ1-5	.	CASSQQGTTNQPQHF	TGTGCCAGCAGTCAACAAGGGACAACCAATCAGCCCCAGCATTTT
TRBV5-8	TRBJ2-7	TRBD1	CASSLWGDGTDLYEQYF	TGTGCCAGCAGCTTGTGGGGCGACGGGACAGACCTTTACGAGCAGTACTTC
TRBV6-5	TRBJ1-2	.	CASSYSGKNYGYTF	TGTGCCAGCAGTTACTCAGGCAAAAACTATGGCTACACCTTC
TRBV30	TRBJ2-1	.	CAWSRKRSPREQFF	TGTGCCTGGAGTAGGAAGCGGTCCCCCAGGGAGCAGTTCTTC
TRBV4-3	TRBJ1-5	.	CASSLGEGNQPQHF	TGCGCCAGCAGCCTCGGAGAGGGGAATCAGCCCCAGCATTTT
TRBV18	TRBJ2-7	.	CASSPLGSSYEQYF	TGTGCCAGCTCACCACTCGGGAGCTCCTACGAGCAGTACTTC
TRBV4-2	TRBJ2-7	.	CASSQEVASPRYEQYF	TGTGCCAGCAGCCAAGAAGTGGCCTCACCCAGATACGAGCAGTACTTC
TRBV7-9	TRBJ1-1	.	CASSAPAERAEAFF	TGTGCCAGCAGCGCCCCTGCTGAACGGGCTGAAGCTTTCTTT
TRBV29-1	TRBJ2-7	.	CSVVRPPREQYF	TGCAGCGTTGTCAGGCCGCCTAGGGAGCAGTACTTC
TRBV18	TRBJ2-7	TRBD1	CASSRTPSGGAYEQYF	TGTGCCAGCTCACGCACCCCCTCAGGGGGCGCGTACGAGCAGTACTTC
TRBV5-1	TRBJ2-7	.	CASSSPGRPYEQYF	TGCGCCAGCAGCTCCCCGGGTAGGCCCTACGAGCAGTACTTC